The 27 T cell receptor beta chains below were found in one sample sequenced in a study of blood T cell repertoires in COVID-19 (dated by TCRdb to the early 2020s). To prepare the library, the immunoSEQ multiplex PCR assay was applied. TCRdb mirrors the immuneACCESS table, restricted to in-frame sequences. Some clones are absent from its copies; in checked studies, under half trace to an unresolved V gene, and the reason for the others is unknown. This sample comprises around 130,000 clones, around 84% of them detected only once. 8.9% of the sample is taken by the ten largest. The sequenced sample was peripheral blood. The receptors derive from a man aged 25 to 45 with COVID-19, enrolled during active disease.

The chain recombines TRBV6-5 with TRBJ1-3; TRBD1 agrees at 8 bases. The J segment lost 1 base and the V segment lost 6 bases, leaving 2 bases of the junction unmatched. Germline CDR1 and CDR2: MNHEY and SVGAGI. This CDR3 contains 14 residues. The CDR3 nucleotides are TGTGCCAGCAGAGGACAGGGATCTGGAAACACCATATATTTT. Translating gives CASRGQGSGNTIYF.

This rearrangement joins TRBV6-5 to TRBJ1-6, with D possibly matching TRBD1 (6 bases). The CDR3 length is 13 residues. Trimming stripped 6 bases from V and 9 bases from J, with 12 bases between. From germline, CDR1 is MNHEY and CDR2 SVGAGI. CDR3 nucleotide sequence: TGTGCCAGCAGCAAGGGGGAGTCTTCACCCCTCCACTTT. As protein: CASSKGESSPLHF.

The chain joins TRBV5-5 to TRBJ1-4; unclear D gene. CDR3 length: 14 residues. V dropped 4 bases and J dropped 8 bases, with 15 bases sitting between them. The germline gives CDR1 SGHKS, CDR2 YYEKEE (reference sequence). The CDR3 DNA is TGTGCCAGCAGCGTGGGTCCAGCCGGGGAAAAACTGTTTTTT. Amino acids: CASSVGPAGEKLFF.

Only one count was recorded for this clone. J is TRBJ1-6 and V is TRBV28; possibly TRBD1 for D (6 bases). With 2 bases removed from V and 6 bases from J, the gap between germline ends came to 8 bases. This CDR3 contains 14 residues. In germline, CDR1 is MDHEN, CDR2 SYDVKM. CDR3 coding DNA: TGTGCCAGCAGTTTAATAGGGGGTAATTCACCCCTCCACTTT. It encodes CASSLIGGNSPLHF.

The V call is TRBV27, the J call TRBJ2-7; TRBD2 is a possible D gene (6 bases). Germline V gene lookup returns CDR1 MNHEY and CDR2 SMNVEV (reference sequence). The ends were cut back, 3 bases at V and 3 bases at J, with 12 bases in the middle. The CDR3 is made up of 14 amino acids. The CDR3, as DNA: TGTGCCAGCAGTTTCGGGACGGGAGACTACGAGCAGTACTTC. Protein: CASSFGTGDYEQYF.

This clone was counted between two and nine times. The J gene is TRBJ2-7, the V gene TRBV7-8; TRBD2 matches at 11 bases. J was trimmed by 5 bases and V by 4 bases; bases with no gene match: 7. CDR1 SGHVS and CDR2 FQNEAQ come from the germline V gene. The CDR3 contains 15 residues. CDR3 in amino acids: CASSSRRLAGNEQYF. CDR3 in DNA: TGTGCCAGCAGCTCTCGAAGACTAGCGGGGAACGAGCAGTACTTC.

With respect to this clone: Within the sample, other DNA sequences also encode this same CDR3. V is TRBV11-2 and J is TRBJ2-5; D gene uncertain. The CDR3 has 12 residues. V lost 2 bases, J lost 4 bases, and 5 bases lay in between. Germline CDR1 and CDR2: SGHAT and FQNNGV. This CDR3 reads CASSLSGETQYF. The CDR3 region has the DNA TGTGCCAGCAGCTTATCCGGAGAGACCCAGTACTTC.

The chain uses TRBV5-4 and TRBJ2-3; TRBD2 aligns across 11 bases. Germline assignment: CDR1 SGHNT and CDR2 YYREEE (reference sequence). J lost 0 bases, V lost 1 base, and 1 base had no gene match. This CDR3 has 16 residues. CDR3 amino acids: CASSLRLAGSTDTQYF. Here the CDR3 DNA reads TGTGCCAGCAGCTTGAGACTAGCGGGAAGCACAGATACGCAGTATTTT.

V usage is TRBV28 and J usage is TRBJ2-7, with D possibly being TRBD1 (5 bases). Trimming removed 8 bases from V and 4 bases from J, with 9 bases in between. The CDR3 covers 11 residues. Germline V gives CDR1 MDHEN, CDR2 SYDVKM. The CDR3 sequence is CASGTGYEQYF. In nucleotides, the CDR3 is TGTGCCAGCGGCACAGGATACGAGCAGTACTTC.

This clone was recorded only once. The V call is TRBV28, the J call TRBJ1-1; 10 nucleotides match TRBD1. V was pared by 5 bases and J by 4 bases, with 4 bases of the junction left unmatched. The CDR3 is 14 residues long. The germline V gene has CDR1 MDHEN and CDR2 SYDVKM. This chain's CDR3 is CASSPWTGGTEAFF. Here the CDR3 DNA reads TGTGCCAGCAGTCCGTGGACAGGGGGCACTGAAGCTTTCTTT.

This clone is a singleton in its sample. CDR3 nucleotide sequence: TGTGCCAGCAGCCAAATTGACAGGGGGCTTTGGAATCAGCCCCAGCATTTT. Its protein product is CASSQIDRGLWNQPQHF. J is TRBJ1-5 and V is TRBV28; 10 bases fit TRBD1. V shed 6 bases and J 4 bases; nucleotides not matched to a gene: 12. The CDR3 runs 17 residues. Germline lookup yields CDR1 MDHEN and CDR2 SYDVKM.

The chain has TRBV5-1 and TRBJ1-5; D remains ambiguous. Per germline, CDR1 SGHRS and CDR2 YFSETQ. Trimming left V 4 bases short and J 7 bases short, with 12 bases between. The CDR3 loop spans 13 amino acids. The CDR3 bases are TGCGCCAGCAGCCTATTAGTCGGGCAGCCCCAGCATTTT. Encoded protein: CASSLLVGQPQHF.

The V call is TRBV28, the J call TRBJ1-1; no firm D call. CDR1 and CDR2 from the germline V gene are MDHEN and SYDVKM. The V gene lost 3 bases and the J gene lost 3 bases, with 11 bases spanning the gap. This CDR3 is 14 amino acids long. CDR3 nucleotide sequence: TGTGCCAGCAGTTTCCTCCCCGCGGACACTGAAGCTTTCTTT. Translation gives CASSFLPADTEAFF.

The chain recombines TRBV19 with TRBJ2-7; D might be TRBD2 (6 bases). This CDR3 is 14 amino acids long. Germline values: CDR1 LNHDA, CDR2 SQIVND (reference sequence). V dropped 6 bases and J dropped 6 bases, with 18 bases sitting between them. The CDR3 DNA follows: TGTGCCAGTAGCGCTCGGGAGATTGGCGCCGAGCAGTACTTC. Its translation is CASSAREIGAEQYF.

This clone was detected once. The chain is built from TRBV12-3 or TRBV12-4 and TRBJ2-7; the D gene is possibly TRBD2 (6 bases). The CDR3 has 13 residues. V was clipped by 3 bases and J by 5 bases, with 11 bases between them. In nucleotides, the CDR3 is TGTGCCAGCAGTTTTGCGGGGTCCCACGAGCAGTACTTC. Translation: CASSFAGSHEQYF.

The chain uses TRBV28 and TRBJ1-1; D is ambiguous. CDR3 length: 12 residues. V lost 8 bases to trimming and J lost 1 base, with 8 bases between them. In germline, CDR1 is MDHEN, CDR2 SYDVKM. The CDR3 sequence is CASVRQNTEAFF. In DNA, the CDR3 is TGTGCCAGCGTTAGACAGAACACTGAAGCTTTCTTT. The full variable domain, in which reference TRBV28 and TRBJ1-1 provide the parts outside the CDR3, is DVKVTQSSRYLVKRTGEKVFLECVQDMDHENMFWYRQDPGLGLRLIYFSYDVKMKEKGDIPEGYSVSREKKERFSLILESASTNQTSMYLCASVRQNTEAFFGQGTRLTVV.

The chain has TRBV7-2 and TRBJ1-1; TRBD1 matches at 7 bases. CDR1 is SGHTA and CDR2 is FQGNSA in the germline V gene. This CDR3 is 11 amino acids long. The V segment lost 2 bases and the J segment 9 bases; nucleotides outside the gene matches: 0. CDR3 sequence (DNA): TGTGCCAGCAGCTTAAGGGGGCAAGCTTTCTTT. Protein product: CASSLRGQAFF.

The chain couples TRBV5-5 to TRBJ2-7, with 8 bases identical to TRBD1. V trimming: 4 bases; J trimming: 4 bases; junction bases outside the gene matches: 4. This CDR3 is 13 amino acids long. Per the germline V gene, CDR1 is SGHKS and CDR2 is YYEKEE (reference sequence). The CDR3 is CASSLQGVYEQYF. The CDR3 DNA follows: TGTGCCAGCAGCCTACAGGGGGTGTACGAGCAGTACTTC.

CDR3 residues: CASSQDRPRGAKNIQYF. The CDR3 DNA is TGTGCCAGCAGCCAAGATAGGCCCAGGGGAGCCAAAAACATTCAGTACTTC. This chain joins TRBV4-2 and TRBJ2-4; a weak D match, TRBD1 (6 bases). The CDR3 contains 17 residues. V was clipped by 0 bases and J by 0 bases, with 12 bases between them. Germline loops: CDR1 LGHNA, CDR2 YNFKEQ.

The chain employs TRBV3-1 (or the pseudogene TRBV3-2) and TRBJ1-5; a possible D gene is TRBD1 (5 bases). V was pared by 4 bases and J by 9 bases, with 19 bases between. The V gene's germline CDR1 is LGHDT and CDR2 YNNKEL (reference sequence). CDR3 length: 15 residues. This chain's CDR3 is CASSRGRQLEWPQHF. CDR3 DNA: TGTGCCAGCAGCCGCGGACGACAGCTAGAGTGGCCCCAGCATTTT.

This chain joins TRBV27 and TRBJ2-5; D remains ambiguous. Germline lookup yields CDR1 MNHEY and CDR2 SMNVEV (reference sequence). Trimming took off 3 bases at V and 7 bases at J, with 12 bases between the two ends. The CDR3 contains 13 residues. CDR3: CASSLGRLGTQYF. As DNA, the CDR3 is TGTGCCAGCAGTTTGGGCCGTTTAGGGACCCAGTACTTC.

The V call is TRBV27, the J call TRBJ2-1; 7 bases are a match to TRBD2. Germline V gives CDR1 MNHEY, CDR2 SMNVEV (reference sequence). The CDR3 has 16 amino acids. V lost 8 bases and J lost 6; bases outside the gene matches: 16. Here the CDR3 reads CASGGPGLAVRNEQFF. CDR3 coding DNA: TGTGCCAGCGGGGGACCGGGGCTAGCGGTCCGCAATGAGCAGTTCTTC.

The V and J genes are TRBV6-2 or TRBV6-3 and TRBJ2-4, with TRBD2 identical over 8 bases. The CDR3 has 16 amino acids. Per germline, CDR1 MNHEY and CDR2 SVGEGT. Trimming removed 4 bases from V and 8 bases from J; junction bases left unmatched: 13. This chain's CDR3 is CASSSISSGWEDIQYF. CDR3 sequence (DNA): TGTGCCAGCAGTTCGATATCTAGCGGGTGGGAGGACATTCAGTACTTC.

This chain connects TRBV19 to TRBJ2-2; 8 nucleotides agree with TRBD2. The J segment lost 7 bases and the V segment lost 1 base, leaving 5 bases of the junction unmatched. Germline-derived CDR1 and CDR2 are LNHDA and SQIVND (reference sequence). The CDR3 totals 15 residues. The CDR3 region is CASSIGAGEFGELFF. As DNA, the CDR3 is TGTGCCAGTAGTATAGGAGCGGGAGAATTCGGGGAGCTGTTTTTT.

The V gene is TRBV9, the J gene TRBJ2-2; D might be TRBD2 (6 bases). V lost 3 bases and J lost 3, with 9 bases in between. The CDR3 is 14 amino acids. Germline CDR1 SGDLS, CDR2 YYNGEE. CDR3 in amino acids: CASSGGTYTGELFF. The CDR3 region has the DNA TGTGCCAGCAGCGGGGGGACTTACACCGGGGAGCTGTTTTTT.

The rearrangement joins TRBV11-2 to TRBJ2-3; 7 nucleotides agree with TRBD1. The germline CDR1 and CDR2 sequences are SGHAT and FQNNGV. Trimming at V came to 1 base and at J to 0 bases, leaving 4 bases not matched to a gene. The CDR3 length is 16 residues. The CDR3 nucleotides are TGTGCCAGCAGCTTAGGACAGGGTCCGAGCACAGATACGCAGTATTTT. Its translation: CASSLGQGPSTDTQYF.

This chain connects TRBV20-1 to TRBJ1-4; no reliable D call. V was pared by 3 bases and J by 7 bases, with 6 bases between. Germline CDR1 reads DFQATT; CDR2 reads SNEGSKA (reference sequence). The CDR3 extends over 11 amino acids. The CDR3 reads CSARTGEKLFF. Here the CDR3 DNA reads TGCAGTGCTAGGACTGGTGAAAAACTGTTTTTT.